This TCR beta chain stems from a study of CD8 T cells in Susac syndrome. The healthy controls were matched to patients by age and sex. Negative isolation yielded CD4+ and CD8+ T cells, and FACS enriched TEMRA cells. CDR3 size: 11 residues. The germline V gene has CDR1 SQVTM and CDR2 ANQGSEA. Trimming pared 8 bases from V and 7 bases from J, leaving 14 bases between. It was with random hexamers that roughly 0.5 to 1 ug RNA was reverse transcribed. By means of immunoSEQ multiplex PCR, TCR beta CDR3 spanning 54 Vbeta and 13 Jbeta underwent amplification. In TCRdb, the immunoSEQ multiplex PCR reads were re-called with MiXCR into one record per CDR3 protein. This sample has 180,000 or so distinct CDR3 sequences, with about 95% found just once.

This rearrangement joins TRBV29-1 to TRBJ1-2, with D maybe TRBD1 (5 bases). This clonotype was sampled from a human donor in good health. Input material: CD4+ T cells from PBMCs. CDR3 nucleotide sequence: TGCAGCTTCCCCGAGGGGTTTGGCTACACCTTC. Translation: CSFPEGFGYTF.